This T cell receptor beta chain was documented in a study of blood T cell repertoires in COVID-19. Study at large: COVID-19 samples collected from the United States, Italy and Spain covered acute and convalescent phases.

Data came from immunoSEQ multiplex PCR; TCRdb stores just in-frame clones and leaves some out. The sample carries a few hundred thousand clones, approximately 88% recorded once. A Seattle source enrolled patients during active infection and followed them longitudinally. This receptor was obtained from a woman in her fifties or sixties with COVID-19, enrolled during active disease. What was sequenced was peripheral blood.

CDR3 residues: CASSVGQARYNEQFF. The CDR3, as DNA: TGTGCCAGCAGCGTAGGACAGGCGAGATACAATGAGCAGTTCTTC. This chain links TRBV9 with TRBJ2-1; possible D gene TRBD1, 6 bases. The V end lost 0 bases, the J end lost 4 bases, and 11 bases lay between the germline ends. Germline loops: CDR1 SGDLS, CDR2 YYNGEE. The CDR3 runs 15 residues.